The T cell receptor (beta chain) described here comes from a study of T-cell reconstitution after alpha-beta-depleted transplantation in children. Construction of the TCRbeta library involved unique molecular identifiers. TCRdb called the PCR reads again in MiXCR, with one record for every CDR3 protein. The repertoire holds approximately 210,000 distinct CDR3 sequences, with roughly 15% as singletons. The V gene's germline CDR1 is SGHRS and CDR2 YFSETQ. Trimming shortened V by 2 bases and J by 4 bases, and 5 bases separated the two germline ends. CDR3 length: 12 residues. This TCR derives from a human donor who donated a stem cell graft to a child with acute lymphoblastic leukemia. This specimen consisted of PBMCs from the stem cell graft donor, obtained from the stem cell graft. This chain links TRBV5-1 with TRBJ2-3, with D unresolved. CDR3 nucleotides: TGCGCCAGCAGCTTCCCCGCAGATACGCAGTATTTT. Translated, it gives CASSFPADTQYF.